This entry features one TCR beta chain sequence. Antigen specificity is unknown. This entry belongs to a study of beta chain features in type 1 diabetes. In the study overall: No age, gender or cell yield differences were seen between patients and healthy donors. Fewer than 140,000,000 sorted cells were examined across all samples.

The CDR3 has 14 amino acids. With 3 bases removed from V and 6 bases from J, the gap between germline ends came to 9 bases. CDR1 is SGHTA, CDR2 FQGNSA, per germline. Study-wide results and caveats: The study found that naive, central memory and Treg TCRB repertoires appeared more similar in patients than in healthy donors.

Investigators reverse transcribed all isolated RNA, so they sequenced expressed TCRB transcripts. Naive, central memory and regulatory T cell samples yielded around 3.5 million reads on average. The protocol was immunoSEQ multiplex PCR, while the TCRdb copy is restricted to in-frame clones and leaves out a portion. Among about 140,000 clones listed, roughly 9.7% were seen once. The sequenced sample consisted of central memory CD4+ T cells from blood. This chain links TRBV7-2 with TRBJ1-6; D uncertain. The TCR sequence derives from a woman aged 40 to 50 in good health. In DNA form, the CDR3 reads TGTGCCAGCAGCTTCGGGGTTGGTAATTCACCCCTCCACTTT. It yields the protein CASSFGVGNSPLHF.